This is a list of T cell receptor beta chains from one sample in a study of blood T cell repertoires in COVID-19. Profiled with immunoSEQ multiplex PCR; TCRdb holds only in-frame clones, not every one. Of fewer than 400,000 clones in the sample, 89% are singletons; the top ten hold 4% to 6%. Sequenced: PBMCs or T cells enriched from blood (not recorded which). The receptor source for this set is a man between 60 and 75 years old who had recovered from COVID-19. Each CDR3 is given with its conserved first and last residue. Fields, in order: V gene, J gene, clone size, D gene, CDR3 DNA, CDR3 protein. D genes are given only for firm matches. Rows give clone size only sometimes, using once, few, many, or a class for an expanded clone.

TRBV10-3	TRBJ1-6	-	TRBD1	TGTGCCATCAGTGATCAGGGGGTTAATTCACCCCTCCACTTT	CAISDQGVNSPLHF
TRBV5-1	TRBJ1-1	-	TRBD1	TGCGCCAGCAGCTCGTGGCGACAGGGGGCAAATACTGAAGCTTTCTTT	CASSSWRQGANTEAFF
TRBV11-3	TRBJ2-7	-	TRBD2	TGTGCCAGCAGCTTAGATAGGCTAGCGGGAGGGCATCGCGAGCAGTACTTC	CASSLDRLAGGHREQYF
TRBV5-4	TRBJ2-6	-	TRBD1	TGTGCCAGCAGCTTGGCAGGGGGTGGGGCCAACGTCCTGACTTTC	CASSLAGGGANVLTF
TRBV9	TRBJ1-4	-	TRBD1	TGTGCCAGCAGCTACCGGACAGGGAATAATGAAAAACTGTTTTTT	CASSYRTGNNEKLFF
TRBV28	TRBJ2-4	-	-	TGTGCCAGCAGTTTCAGTATTCAGTACTTC	CASSFSIQYF
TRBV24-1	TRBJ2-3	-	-	TGTGCCACCAGTGATCCCGGGACAAAAAGCACAGATACGCAGTATTTT	CATSDPGTKSTDTQYF
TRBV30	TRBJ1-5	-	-	TGTGCCTGGAGCCTCAGGTGGGATCAGCCCCAGCATTTT	CAWSLRWDQPQHF
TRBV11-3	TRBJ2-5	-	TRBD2	TGTGCCAGCAGCCGAGCGGGAGTCTTAGAGACCCAGTACTTC	CASSRAGVLETQYF
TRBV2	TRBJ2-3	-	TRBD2	TGTGCCAGTAGACTAGCGGGGGACACAGATACGCAGTATTTT	CASRLAGDTDTQYF
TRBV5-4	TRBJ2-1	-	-	TGTGCCAGCAGCTTGGCACACTACAATGAGCAGTTCTTC	CASSLAHYNEQFF
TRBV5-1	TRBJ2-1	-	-	TGCGCCAGCAGCTGGAGCCTTTCCTCCTACAATGAGCAGTTCTTC	CASSWSLSSYNEQFF
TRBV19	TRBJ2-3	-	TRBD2	TGTGCCAGTAGTATAATACCGATGGGCGGGAGTCAAGATACGCAGTATTTT	CASSIIPMGGSQDTQYF
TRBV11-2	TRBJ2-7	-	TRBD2	TGTGCCAGCAGCAAAACTAGCGGCAACGCAAATACCTACGAGCAGTACTTC	CASSKTSGNANTYEQYF
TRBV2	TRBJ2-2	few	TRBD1	TGTGCCAGCACCCGACAGGGGAGCACCGGGGAGCTGTTTTTT	CASTRQGSTGELFF
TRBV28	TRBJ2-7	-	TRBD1	TGTGCCAGCAGTGAGACAGGGGGTGATTCCTACGAGCAGTACTTC	CASSETGGDSYEQYF
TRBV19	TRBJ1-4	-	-	TGTGCCAGTAATCGGGCAGGGTTCGGCACAGCAACTAATGAAAAACTGTTTTTT	CASNRAGFGTATNEKLFF
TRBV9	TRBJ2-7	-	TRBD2	TGTGCCATTCCCCGGGAGGAGCCCTCCTACGAGCAGTACTTC	CAIPREEPSYEQYF
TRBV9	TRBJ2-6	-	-	TGTGCCAGCCGGGGAAGCTCTGGGGCCAACGTCCTGACTTTC	CASRGSSGANVLTF
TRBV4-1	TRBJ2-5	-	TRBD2	TGCGCCAGCAGCCAGGGGCGGGAGGGCCAAGAGACCCAGTACTTC	CASSQGREGQETQYF
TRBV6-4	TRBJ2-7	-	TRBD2	TGTGCCAGCAGGAAAGGGCGGGAGTTGGTGCTACGCTACGAGCAGTACTTC	CASRKGRELVLRYEQYF
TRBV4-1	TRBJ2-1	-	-	TGCGCCAGCAGCCAATGGATTATACAGGCCAGCGTCTTATACAATGAGCAGTTCTTC	CASSQWIIQASVLYNEQFF
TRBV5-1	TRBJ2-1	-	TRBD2	TGCGCCAGCGAGCGGGAGAGGGGAAATGAGCAGTTCTTC	CASERERGNEQFF
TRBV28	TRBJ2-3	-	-	TGTGCCGGCCCGGGACACTACACAGATACGCAGTATTTT	CAGPGHYTDTQYF
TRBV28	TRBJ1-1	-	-	TGTGCCAGCAGACTTAACACTGAAGCTTTCTTT	CASRLNTEAFF
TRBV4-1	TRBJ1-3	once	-	TGCGCCAGCAGCCAAGAGGGCAGGGGCCTGAGCTCTGGAAACACCATATATTTT	CASSQEGRGLSSGNTIYF
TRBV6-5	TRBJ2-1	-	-	TGTGCCAGCAGTTACTTTAGGAGGGCTTCGTCGGAGCAGTTCTTC	CASSYFRRASSEQFF
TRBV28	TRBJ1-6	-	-	TGTGCCAGCAGTTTATTTCAGGGAAGCCTCGGTTCACCCCTCCACTTT	CASSLFQGSLGSPLHF
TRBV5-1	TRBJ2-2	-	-	TGCGCCAGCAGCGCAGGGAACACCGGGGAGCTGTTTTTT	CASSAGNTGELFF
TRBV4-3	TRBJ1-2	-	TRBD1	TGCGCCAGCAGCCTGGACAGGGGTATCTATGGCTACACCTTC	CASSLDRGIYGYTF
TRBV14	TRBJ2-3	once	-	TGTGCCAGCAGCCGTACCCCGGGAGACCGTGGGGCTTATACGCAGTATTTT	CASSRTPGDRGAYTQYF
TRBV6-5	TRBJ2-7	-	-	TGTGCCAGCATTCAGGGGCCGGTCTCCTACGAGCAGTACTTC	CASIQGPVSYEQYF
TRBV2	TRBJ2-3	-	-	TGTGCCAGCAGTTATTCAACAGCATTCACAGATACGCAGTATTTT	CASSYSTAFTDTQYF
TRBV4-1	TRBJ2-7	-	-	TGCGCCAGCAGCCAAGAACTCACCTACGAGCAGTACTTC	CASSQELTYEQYF
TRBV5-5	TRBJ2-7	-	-	TGTGCCAGCAACAGGGACTACGAGCAGTACTTC	CASNRDYEQYF
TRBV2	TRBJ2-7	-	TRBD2	TGTGCCAGCACGGCGGGAGGCGGGGAGCAGTACTTC	CASTAGGGEQYF
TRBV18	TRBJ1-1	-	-	TGTGCCAGCTCACCCTTTCGGGGTGAAACTGAAGCTTTCTTT	CASSPFRGETEAFF
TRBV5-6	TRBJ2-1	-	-	TGTGCCAGCAGCTTCGACAGTTACAATGAGCAGTTCTTC	CASSFDSYNEQFF
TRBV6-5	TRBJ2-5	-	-	TGTGCCAGTTGCCCCCAGGGGTTCTTTGGAGAGACCCAGTACTTC	CASCPQGFFGETQYF
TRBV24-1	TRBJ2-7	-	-	TGTGCCACCGGTACAGGGCCTTACGAGCAGTACTTC	CATGTGPYEQYF
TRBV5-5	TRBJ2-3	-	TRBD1	TGTGCCAGCAGCTTGGAGGGGGCGGTAGATACGCAGTATTTT	CASSLEGAVDTQYF
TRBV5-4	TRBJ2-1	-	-	TGTGCCAGCAGCTTGGGTAGGCCAGGTCAAGTAAATGAGCAGTTCTTC	CASSLGRPGQVNEQFF
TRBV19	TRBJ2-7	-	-	TGTGCCAGTAGTTCGACGCAGTACAGCTCCTACGAGCAGTACTTC	CASSSTQYSSYEQYF
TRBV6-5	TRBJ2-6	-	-	TGTGCCAGCTTACGCGGGGACTCTGGGGCCAACGTCCTGACTTTC	CASLRGDSGANVLTF
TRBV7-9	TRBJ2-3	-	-	TGTGCCAGCAGCACCCGTCACCCCCAGGGGCGCACAGATACGCAGTATTTT	CASSTRHPQGRTDTQYF
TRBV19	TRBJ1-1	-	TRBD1	TGTGCCAGTAGCAGAGGGGGGACAGGGGGCACTGAAGCTTTCTTT	CASSRGGTGGTEAFF
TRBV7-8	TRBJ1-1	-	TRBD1	TGTGCCAGCAGCTTAGTCGGATGGACAGGGGCGGACACTGAAGCTTTCTTT	CASSLVGWTGADTEAFF
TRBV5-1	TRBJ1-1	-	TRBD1	TGCGCCAGCAGACCCGGGACAGGGGGCCGGACTGAAGCTTTCTTT	CASRPGTGGRTEAFF
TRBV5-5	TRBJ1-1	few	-	TGTGCCAGCAGCTTGGTCCTCAGGGCTTTGACTGAAGCTTTCTTT	CASSLVLRALTEAFF
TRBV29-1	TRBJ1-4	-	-	TGCAGCGCAGCCGGGGGTGAAAAACTGTTTTTT	CSAAGGEKLFF
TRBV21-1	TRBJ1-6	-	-	TGTGCCAGCAGGACCAATGGGGCGGATGGTGCTTCACCCCTCCACTTT	CASRTNGADGASPLHF
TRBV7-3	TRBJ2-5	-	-	TGTGCCAGCAGAAGGGCGGCAGGGTGGGGAGAGACCCAGTACTTC	CASRRAAGWGETQYF
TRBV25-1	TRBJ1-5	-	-	TGTGCCAGTGGATACGGGAGCCAGCCCCAGCATTTT	CASGYGSQPQHF
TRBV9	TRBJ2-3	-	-	TGTGCCAGCAGCCAGGACACTAACCTAGTTAGCACAGATACGCAGTATTTT	CASSQDTNLVSTDTQYF
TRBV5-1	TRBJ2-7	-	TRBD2	TGCGCCAGCTCCGGGGGGGGAGCGCCCTACGAGCAGTACTTC	CASSGGGAPYEQYF
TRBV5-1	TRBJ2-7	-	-	TGCGCCAGCAGCCCCGCGGACTCGAATCTCTACGAGCAGTACTTC	CASSPADSNLYEQYF
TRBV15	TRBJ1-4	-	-	TGTGCCACCAGCAGAGGTAGTGGCAGCGCAACTAATGAAAAACTGTTTTTT	CATSRGSGSATNEKLFF
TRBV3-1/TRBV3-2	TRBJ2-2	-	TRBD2	TGTGCCAGCAGCTGGGAAGTGCTAGCGGGAACTGGGGAGCTGTTTTTT	CASSWEVLAGTGELFF
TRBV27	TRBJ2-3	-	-	TGTGCCAGCAGGTCCGACGTACAACTAAAGACAGATACGCAGTATTTT	CASRSDVQLKTDTQYF